A selection of T cell receptor beta chains follows, all from one sample in a study of T cell responses to AZD1222 COVID-19 vaccine. This table comes from immunoSEQ multiplex PCR, and its TCRdb copy is limited to in-frame clones, with some not included. The sample has around 120,000 clones, roughly nine tenths seen once. The sequenced sample was peripheral blood, obtained on day 0 of AZD1222 vaccination. The receptors come from an adult in good health. CDR3s include the opening cysteine and the closing phenylalanine or tryptophan. The order of the fields is V gene, clone size, CDR3 protein. Size tells how often a clone was seen (once, few, many) or the class of an expanded clone, and some rows leave it out.

V: TRBV19; size: -; CDR3: CASRQGAKNIQYF
V: TRBV5-6; size: -; CDR3: CASSPLGGRASHNEQFF
V: TRBV10-3; size: -; CDR3: CAIRVRGF
V: TRBV7-9; size: -; CDR3: CASSSTRGTEQYF
V: TRBV13; size: -; CDR3: CASSPPVAGLNEQFF
V: TRBV7-8; size: -; CDR3: CASSPAGAEADTQYF
V: TRBV6-2/TRBV6-3; size: -; CDR3: CASSSYLLGRRNQPQHF
V: TRBV4-3; size: -; CDR3: CASSEGSPTEAFF
V: TRBV4-1; size: once; CDR3: CASSQDSQGFYGYTF
V: TRBV5-4; size: once; CDR3: CASSKDATNEKLFF
V: TRBV2; size: -; CDR3: CASSESWSSWRPSGNTIYF
V: TRBV29-1; size: -; CDR3: CSAAASGANVLTF
V: TRBV12-3/TRBV12-4; size: -; CDR3: CASTSSGNEQFF
V: TRBV6-1; size: -; CDR3: CASSEGVPGQVFHEQYF
V: TRBV10-3; size: -; CDR3: CAISALRSSGANVLTF
V: TRBV5-6; size: -; CDR3: CASSLDGNVEQYF
V: TRBV19; size: -; CDR3: CATNRRGATDTQYF
V: TRBV6-4; size: -; CDR3: CASSDWGTGELFF
V: TRBV24-1; size: -; CDR3: CATIGWVVNPTDTQYF
V: TRBV7-9; size: -; CDR3: CASRHLKDGYTF
V: TRBV7-6; size: -; CDR3: CASSLSGPDRGEAFF
V: TRBV25-1; size: -; CDR3: CASSDTTGAGNTIYF
V: TRBV12-3/TRBV12-4; size: -; CDR3: CASRRAGGTEAFF
V: TRBV30; size: few; CDR3: CAWSSPGLAGWDEQYF
V: TRBV24-1; size: -; CDR3: CATSEPPGLRNEQFF
V: TRBV7-9; size: -; CDR3: CASSLGANEQFF
V: TRBV27; size: -; CDR3: CASSALSDRGGGNTIYF
V: TRBV27; size: -; CDR3: CASSPGGWPHWVDTQYF
V: TRBV5-1; size: -; CDR3: CASSLETGSSYEQYF
V: TRBV9; size: -; CDR3: CASSKSRDRVFSGELFF
V: TRBV29-1; size: -; CDR3: CSVEGLGGELFF
V: TRBV13; size: -; CDR3: CASRLYLAGDSGANVLTF
V: TRBV10-3; size: -; CDR3: CAITIDGSGNTIYF
V: TRBV6-1; size: -; CDR3: CASSEVAGGTDTQYF
V: TRBV30; size: -; CDR3: CAWSPGTGAGYTF
V: TRBV18; size: -; CDR3: CASSPNTDQPQHF
V: TRBV4-1; size: -; CDR3: CASSQLTRYNEQFF